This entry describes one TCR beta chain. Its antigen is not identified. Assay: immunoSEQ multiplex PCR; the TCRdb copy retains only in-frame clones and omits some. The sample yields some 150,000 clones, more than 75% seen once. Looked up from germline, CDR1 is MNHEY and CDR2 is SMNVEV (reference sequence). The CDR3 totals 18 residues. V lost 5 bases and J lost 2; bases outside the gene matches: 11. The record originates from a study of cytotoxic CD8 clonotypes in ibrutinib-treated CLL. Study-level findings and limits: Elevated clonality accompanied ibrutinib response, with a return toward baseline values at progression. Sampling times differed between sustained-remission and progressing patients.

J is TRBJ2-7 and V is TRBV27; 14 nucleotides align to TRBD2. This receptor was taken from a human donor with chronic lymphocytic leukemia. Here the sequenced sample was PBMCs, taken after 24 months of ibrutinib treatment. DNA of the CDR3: TGTGCCAGCAGTCCCGGACTAGCGGGGGGCCGTACAACCTACGAGCAGTACTTC. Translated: CASSPGLAGGRTTYEQYF.